This T cell receptor (beta chain) was sequenced during a study of Graves' ophthalmopathy and Graves' hyperthyroidism. Study-wide results and caveats: The blood repertoire also included most expanded thyroid clonotypes above 0.001 frequency.

Ophthalmopathic donors had moderate-to-severe activity, CAS ≥3 and NOSPECS ≥4, with disease that had lasted under 3 months. Patients with other autoimmune diseases, uncontrolled infections, pregnancy or lactation were excluded. Physicians reached a diagnosis by relying on clinical symptoms, serum thyroxine, TRAb, thyroid ultrasound and orbital computed tomography. This clonotype was seen at least ten times. Its cognate antigen is unknown. RNA transcripts were the source from which TCR beta CDR3 regions were amplified. Second-round multiplex PCR came after a first-round RT-PCR that employed HTBI primers. TCRdb processed the multiplex PCR reads anew with MiXCR; each CDR3 protein has one entry. Among approximately 700,000 distinct CDR3 sequences listed, about two fifths were seen once. Sequencing used peripheral blood. The receptor was isolated from an adult man with Graves' ophthalmopathy.

CDR3 sequence reads: CSVEKFVGQGAEAFF. Written as DNA, the CDR3 is TGCAGCGTTGAAAAATTCGTGGGACAGGGGGCTGAAGCTTTCTTT. The rearrangement uses TRBV29-1 and TRBJ1-1; TRBD1 matches at 11 bases. J lost 6 bases, V lost 2 bases, and 8 bases had no gene match. The germline V gene has CDR1 SQVTM and CDR2 ANQGSEA. The CDR3 sequence is 15 residues long.